The rows below give T cell receptor beta chains drawn from one sample of a study of OX40 agonist ivuxolimab in advanced cancers. Assay used: immunoSEQ multiplex PCR; TCRdb lists only in-frame clones, some missing. In the table there are some 62,000 clones, approximately 84% of which are singletons. The sequencing here drew on CD4+ or CD8+ T cells sorted from blood, taken in a trial of the OX40 agonist ivuxolimab. The receptors derive from an adult with an advanced solid tumor such as melanoma, head and neck, liver or kidney cancer. Each CDR3 is given with its conserved first and last residue. D genes are given only for firm matches. Clone size is not always given. Where it is, it says once, few, many or a class for expanded clones.

J	size	V	D	DNA	CDR3
TRBJ2-5	.	TRBV6-5	TRBD2	TGTGCCAGCAGTTACCCCGGGGGGGGCCAAGAGACCCAGTACTTC	CASSYPGGGQETQYF
TRBJ1-2	.	TRBV7-3	.	TGTGCCAGCAGCTTACGGCCTAACTATGGCTACACCTTC	CASSLRPNYGYTF
TRBJ2-7	many	TRBV11-2	TRBD1	TGTGCCAGCAGCTTCGCAGGGGGTCGGTACGAGCAGTACTTC	CASSFAGGRYEQYF
TRBJ2-1	few	TRBV7-3	TRBD2	TGTGCCAGCAGTCCCGGGACTAGCGCTTACAATGAGCAGTTCTTC	CASSPGTSAYNEQFF
TRBJ2-1	.	TRBV4-1	TRBD1	TGCGCCAGCAGTTGGACAGGGAAGAATGGTGAGCAGTTCTTC	CASSWTGKNGEQFF
TRBJ2-5	once	TRBV9	.	TGTGCCAGCAGCGCGCAGGGTCTGGGGACCCAGTACTTC	CASSAQGLGTQYF
TRBJ2-6	.	TRBV4-1	.	TGCGCCAGCAGCCAGGGTGGGGCGGCCTCTGGGGCCAACGTCCTGACTTTC	CASSQGGAASGANVLTF
TRBJ1-6	.	TRBV28	.	TGTGCCAGCGCTTGGGGAGGGGGAGGTTCACCCCTCCACTTT	CASAWGGGGSPLHF
TRBJ2-7	.	TRBV5-4	TRBD1	TGTGCCAGCAGCCAACAGGGGGTATCCTACGAGCAGTACTTC	CASSQQGVSYEQYF
TRBJ2-7	.	TRBV7-6	.	TGTGCCAGCACCCCAGGGACCCCCCGGAGCCAGCAGTACTTC	CASTPGTPRSQQYF
TRBJ1-5	few	TRBV19	TRBD1	TGTGCCAGTAACCGCCGGGACAGCCCCAATCAGCCCCAGCATTTT	CASNRRDSPNQPQHF
TRBJ1-2	.	TRBV7-2	.	TGTGCCAGCAGCTTAGATGGGAGACCTAGTTTCGGCTACACCTTC	CASSLDGRPSFGYTF
TRBJ2-3	.	TRBV7-2	.	TGTGCCAGCAGCTCACACACAGATACGCAGTATTTT	CASSSHTDTQYF
TRBJ1-2	few	TRBV7-2	TRBD1	TGTGCCAGCAGCCCAAGGACAGGGAACGGCTACACCTTC	CASSPRTGNGYTF
TRBJ2-7	.	TRBV5-1	.	TGCGCCAGCAGCTTGGGGGGACCCTACGAGCAGTACTTC	CASSLGGPYEQYF
TRBJ1-5	.	TRBV7-2	TRBD1	TGTGCCAGCAGCTTAGAACAGGGGACGAACCAGCCCCAGCATTTT	CASSLEQGTNQPQHF
TRBJ2-7	.	TRBV28	.	TGTGCCAGCATCAGAGGGTTCGAGCAGTACTTC	CASIRGFEQYF
TRBJ2-7	.	TRBV5-1	TRBD2	TGCGCCAGCAGCCCGGGAGGTTCAGACGACGAGCAGTACTTC	CASSPGGSDDEQYF
TRBJ2-1	.	TRBV29-1	TRBD1	TGCAGCGTTGGGTCCCTCAGGGGGACATCCAACAATGAGCAGTTCTTC	CSVGSLRGTSNNEQFF
TRBJ2-3	.	TRBV7-9	.	TGTGCCAGCAGCATCTCCGGGGTGGCGGGGATCACAGATACGCAGTATTTT	CASSISGVAGITDTQYF
TRBJ1-3	.	TRBV7-2	.	TGTGCCAGCAGCTTAGCGGTGTCGTCGGGAAACACCATATATTTT	CASSLAVSSGNTIYF
TRBJ1-1	.	TRBV28	.	TGTGCCAGCAGTTTCCCCAGGGGTCGGAGAACTGAAGCTTTCTTT	CASSFPRGRRTEAFF
TRBJ2-7	.	TRBV6-5	.	TGTGCCAGCAGTTCATATACAGGGTACGAGCAGTACTTC	CASSSYTGYEQYF
TRBJ1-6	.	TRBV5-1	TRBD1	TGCGCCAGCACCCTAAGACAGGGCCAGAATTCACCCCTCCACTTT	CASTLRQGQNSPLHF
TRBJ2-5	.	TRBV5-4	.	TGTGCCAGCAGCTTGTCCTCGGACAGTTGGGAGACCCAGTACTTC	CASSLSSDSWETQYF
TRBJ2-7	.	TRBV7-8	.	TGTGCCAGCAGCTTAGCTCCAGGGCCAAATGGCGAGCAGTACTTC	CASSLAPGPNGEQYF
TRBJ2-1	.	TRBV9	TRBD2	TGTGCCAGCAGCGTAGCTAGCGGGAGGATCAATGAGCAGTTCTTC	CASSVASGRINEQFF
TRBJ2-1	.	TRBV10-3	.	TGTGCCATCAGTGATAGTTATGACAGAAGTTACAATGAGCAGTTCTTC	CAISDSYDRSYNEQFF
TRBJ1-3	.	TRBV27	.	TGTGCCAGCAGTTTACAGGGGTCCCCTGGAAACACCATATATTTT	CASSLQGSPGNTIYF
TRBJ2-7	.	TRBV4-3	.	TGCGCCAGCAGCAGGTGGGGGGGCGGCTACGAGCAGTACTTC	CASSRWGGGYEQYF
TRBJ2-3	.	TRBV7-3	.	TGTGCCAGCAGCCCACCTGGTAGGGCAGATACGCAGTATTTT	CASSPPGRADTQYF
TRBJ2-7	few	TRBV19	TRBD1	TGTGCCAGTAGTATGGGGACAGGGGGCGCCTACGAGCAGTACTTC	CASSMGTGGAYEQYF
TRBJ2-3	.	TRBV5-1	.	TGCGCCAGCAGCTTGGACACCAGCACAGATACGCAGTATTTT	CASSLDTSTDTQYF
TRBJ2-3	.	TRBV5-6	TRBD1	TGTGCCAGCAGCTTGGGGACAGGGGGCTTCAGAGATACGCAGTATTTT	CASSLGTGGFRDTQYF
TRBJ2-5	.	TRBV4-3	TRBD2	TGCGCCAGCAGCCAAGAATTAGCGGGGGAGACCCAGTACTTC	CASSQELAGETQYF
TRBJ1-2	.	TRBV29-1	TRBD1	TGCAGCGTTGAGGGACAGGGAAGCTATGGCTACACCTTC	CSVEGQGSYGYTF
TRBJ1-2	.	TRBV30	.	TGTGCCTGGAGTATGGGGGCCCTCTATGGCTACACCTTC	CAWSMGALYGYTF
TRBJ1-5	.	TRBV30	.	TGTGCCTGGAGTGTCGGGGGAGGGGGCAATCAGCCCCAGCATTTT	CAWSVGGGGNQPQHF
TRBJ1-5	.	TRBV11-3	.	TGTGCCAGCAGCTTAACCGGGTCCGGGAGCAATAGGCAGCCCCAGCATTTT	CASSLTGSGSNRQPQHF
TRBJ2-5	.	TRBV9	.	TGTGCCAGCAGCGTAGGGGGAGAGACCCAGTACTTC	CASSVGGETQYF
TRBJ2-3	.	TRBV28	.	TGTGCCAGCAGTTCTATCACCTCTTTTGGGGCGCACCCCACAGATACGCAGTATTTT	CASSSITSFGAHPTDTQYF
TRBJ1-5	few	TRBV14	.	TGTGCCAGCAGCCAATCCCTCAATCAGCCCCAGCATTTT	CASSQSLNQPQHF
TRBJ2-5	.	TRBV6-5	TRBD1	TGTGCCAGCAGTTACTCCCGACAGGGGGTTTCAGAGACCCAGTACTTC	CASSYSRQGVSETQYF
TRBJ1-2	.	TRBV5-1	.	TGCGCCAGCAGCTTGGCTCCTGTTACCTCAAACTATGGCTACACCTTC	CASSLAPVTSNYGYTF
TRBJ1-2	.	TRBV7-2	TRBD1	TGTGCCAGCAGCCCGGACAGGGCGGACTATGGCTACACCTTC	CASSPDRADYGYTF
TRBJ2-1	once	TRBV9	.	TGTGCCAGCAGCGTAGATCCAGCCTACAATGAGCAGTTCTTC	CASSVDPAYNEQFF
TRBJ2-7	few	TRBV19	.	TGTGCCAGTAGTATAGCAGCAGGAACCTACGAGCAGTACTTC	CASSIAAGTYEQYF
TRBJ1-4	.	TRBV29-1	TRBD1	TGCAGCGTAGCCAAGACAGGGAATAATGAAAAACTGTTTTTT	CSVAKTGNNEKLFF
TRBJ2-5	.	TRBV5-1	.	TGCGCCAGCAGCTGGACAGTCCAAGAGACCCAGTACTTC	CASSWTVQETQYF
TRBJ1-5	.	TRBV18	.	TGTGCCAGCTCACATACAGGGAAGGGGGGCAATCAGCCCCAGCATTTT	CASSHTGKGGNQPQHF
TRBJ2-1	.	TRBV4-3	TRBD2	TGCGCCAGCAGCCAAGAAACTAGCGGGGGGTACTACAATGAGCAGTTCTTC	CASSQETSGGYYNEQFF
TRBJ2-3	.	TRBV10-3	.	TGTGCCATCAGTGAGTCGAAAATTCAAACGGGTACGCAGTATTTT	CAISESKIQTGTQYF
TRBJ2-5	.	TRBV7-2	.	TGTGCCAGCAGCTTAAGGGCCCTCCACGGAGAGACCCAGTACTTC	CASSLRALHGETQYF
TRBJ2-7	.	TRBV10-3	TRBD2	TGTGCCATCAGTCCGGGAGGGGTGGTGACCTACGAGCAGTACTTC	CAISPGGVVTYEQYF
TRBJ2-5	.	TRBV11-2	TRBD2	TGTGCCAGCAGCTTAGATCGACTAGCGGGAGGGTTCCAAGAGACCCAGTACTTC	CASSLDRLAGGFQETQYF
TRBJ2-7	.	TRBV30	.	TGTGCCTGGAGTGACGGAAACGAGCAGTACTTC	CAWSDGNEQYF
TRBJ2-5	few	TRBV7-2	TRBD1	TGTGCCAGCAGCTTAGAACAGGGGATGAAGACCCAGTACTTC	CASSLEQGMKTQYF
TRBJ2-3	.	TRBV11-3	TRBD1	TGTGCCAGCAGCTTCGACAGGGCATCAGATACGCAGTATTTT	CASSFDRASDTQYF
TRBJ2-2	.	TRBV5-4	TRBD1	TGTGCCAGCAGCTTGCCAGGGGGAGACACCGGGGAGCTGTTTTTT	CASSLPGGDTGELFF
TRBJ1-1	.	TRBV29-1	.	TGCAGCGTTGCCCCCTCCCTGGGGTGCACTGAAGCTTTCTTT	CSVAPSLGCTEAFF